This T cell receptor (beta chain) was recovered during a study of shared clonotypes between healthy human individuals. Study in general: Donors were a couple of women and a few men aged 18 to 49.

As regards this clone: Antigen: not known.

Sequencing was at deep level. Clones were sequenced by immunoSEQ multiplex PCR, and TCRdb holds only the in-frame ones, with some missing. This table has nearly 2 million clones, 85% to 95% appearing once. Study results and limitations: Larger estimated richness was generally recorded for naive subsets relative to memory subsets.

The CDR3 extends over 14 amino acids. In germline, CDR1 is MGHRA, CDR2 YSYEKL. V lost 4 bases, J lost 6 bases, and 15 bases lay in between. As defined, naive CD8 cells were CD45RO-negative and positively selected for CCR7, with terminally differentiated effector memory CD45RA+ cells excluded. Healthy adults negative for HIV, lacking recent acute infections or vaccinations, served as donors. The chain joins TRBV4-1 to TRBJ1-2, with a weak D call TRBD1 (5 bases). The sequenced sample was naive CD8+ T cells sorted from blood. The TCR comes from a man younger than 35 in good health. The CDR3: CASSLGTIEHGYTF. CDR3 DNA sequence: TGCGCCAGCAGCCTTGGGACTATAGAGCATGGCTACACCTTC.